This T cell receptor (beta chain) is from a study of somatic mutations in cytotoxic T cells in rheumatoid arthritis listed by TCRdb under 2017. In the study overall: Peripheral blood (just under 31 ml EDTA) was collected from patients immediately after diagnosis and before any treatment began. Some V beta antibody-stained T-cell populations were flow-sorted on a FACSAria II or Sony SH800 at nearly 100% purity, and sorted V beta1+ cells also underwent TCRB sequencing. The study asked whether expanded CD8+ T-cell clones in newly diagnosed, untreated rheumatoid arthritis carry somatic mutations, and used TCRB deep sequencing to characterize clonality. A total of 65 or so rheumatoid arthritis patients and 15 to 25 healthy controls underwent TCRB deep sequencing. Patient and control groups had essentially identical median ages.

What the work shows at the level of the full study, not this receptor alone: The slight TRBV07 underrepresentation in patients was not adjusted for multiple comparisons. Healthy controls showed no age-related increase in CD8+ clonality, whereas patients did (Spearman r ~ 0.49). In about an eighth of the roughly 60 patients the largest CD8+ clone exceeded 20% of CD8+ cells, and several identical CD8+ TCRB sequences were shared between blood and synovial fluid. Viral specificity could not be ruled out by absence from virus-specific databases, and the antigen targets of the expanded CD8+ clones remained unknown. CD8+ T-cell clonality in rheumatoid arthritis patients was not significantly different from that in age-matched healthy controls.

As concerns this clone: Its antigen is not yet known. It has no much larger one-base neighbor in the sample; base qualities were not kept.

CD4+ and CD8+ cells were isolated by positive magnetic bead selection on an AutoMACS, and purity was checked by flow cytometry. After a first flow cytometry screen using a TCR V beta antibody panel, clonal expansions were characterized through TCRB deep sequencing of sorted CD8+ fractions. Peripheral blood mononuclear cells were isolated by Ficoll-Paque PLUS density gradient separation. Using Nucleospin Tissue or Tissue XS kits, DNA was extracted from CD4-enriched, CD8-enriched or PBMC samples, with quantification by a Qubit 2.0 fluorometer. In the germline V gene (reference sequence), CDR1 corresponds to LNHDA and CDR2 to SQIVND. Trimming removed 3 bases from V and 8 bases from J, leaving 14 bases between the germline ends. Counted from cysteine to phenylalanine, this CDR3 has 14 amino acids. Only the CDR3 part of the read is kept: 42 bases, read in frame from the first base. TCRB CDR3 sequencing used the immunoSEQ assay on genomic DNA. The authors' analysis ran thus. Published virus-specific TCRB sequences were compared with patient CD8+ clones larger than 1%, and only a few matches were found. Nothing other than productive TCRB rearrangements was included in the analyses. Defining a clone by its unique TCRB CDR3 sequence, the study calculated clonality as a productive clonality index derived from Shannon entropy. The template counts of each clone relative to the total templates per sample were used to calculate repertoire overlap between two samples. V-gene usage measured by flow cytometry correlated with TCRB sequencing V-gene usage, with a Spearman r of 0.6 to 0.7. What TCRdb holds here is the immuneACCESS table cut down to in-frame rearrangements. Part of the clones is not present; checked against another copy, under half of the missing clones reflect an unresolved V gene, and the others are unexplained. That table furnishes V, J and clone size, whereas the DNA furnished D and trimming. The sample table lists fewer than 40,000 clones, about 81% of them with a count of one. 7% to 9% of the sample comes from the top ten.

The sequence was collected from an adult with rheumatoid arthritis. Sequencing was performed on CD8+ T cells sorted from blood. The chain is assembled from TRBV19 and TRBJ2-1; TRBD2 might be the D gene, on 6 matching bases. The encoded CDR3 is CASSIQLAAYEQFF. The DNA sequence is as follows: TGTGCCAGTAGTATCCAACTAGCTGCCTATGAGCAGTTCTTC.